These 17 T cell receptor beta chains were sequenced from one sample in a study of neurological immune-mediated disorders. TCRdb redid the calling of the 5' RACE reads with MiXCR, one entry per CDR3 protein. The table has 70,000 or so distinct CDR3 sequences, 3.2% seen once. Source material: PBMCs. These receptors all come from a woman aged 45-60 years with multiple sclerosis.

This clonotype was counted at least ten times. V usage is TRBV5-1 and J usage is TRBJ2-5; 8 nucleotides line up with TRBD2. Germline assignment: CDR1 SGHRS and CDR2 YFSETQ. This CDR3 spans 17 amino acids. With 4 bases clipped from V and 0 bases from J, the junction kept 11 bases outside the gene matches. CDR3 in DNA: TGCGCCAGCAGCGCTCCTTCACTAGCGGAAAACCAAGAGACCCAGTACTTC. It translates to CASSAPSLAENQETQYF.

This clonotype has a count of ten or more. V gene TRBV5-5 combines with J gene TRBJ1-6; D is unresolved. V was clipped by 4 bases and J by 7 bases, with 15 bases between them. CDR1 SGHKS and CDR2 YYEKEE come from the germline V gene (reference sequence). The CDR3 has 15 amino acids. CDR3 sequence reads: CASSQSPASNSPLHF. In DNA form, the CDR3 reads TGTGCCAGCAGCCAAAGCCCGGCCTCAAATTCACCCCTCCACTTT.

This clonotype showed up many times. The chain has TRBV5-5 and TRBJ2-7; TRBD1 matches 7 bases. The junction had 4 bases not matched to a gene; V was cut back by 0 bases and J by 4 bases. Looked up from germline, CDR1 is SGHKS and CDR2 is YYEKEE (reference sequence). The CDR3 contains 14 residues. This CDR3 reads CASSLVGRGYEQYF. CDR3 DNA sequence: TGTGCCAGCAGCTTGGTGGGCAGGGGGTACGAGCAGTACTTC.

In this sample, this clonotype turned up many times. The gene calls are TRBV6-2 or TRBV6-3 and TRBJ1-5; D is unclear. V shed 9 bases and J shed 0 bases, with 9 bases lying between them. This CDR3 is 13 amino acids long. Germline CDR1 is MNHEY and CDR2 is SVGEGT. Here the CDR3 reads CASQVDSNQPQHF. In nucleotides, the CDR3 is TGTGCCAGTCAGGTTGATAGCAATCAGCCCCAGCATTTT.

J is TRBJ2-3 and V is TRBV15; D not certain. The CDR3 totals 16 residues. The germline gives CDR1 LNHNV, CDR2 YYDKDF (reference sequence). Trimming pared 3 bases from V and 2 bases from J, leaving 15 bases between. This chain's CDR3 is CATSSGVTAATDTQYF. CDR3 in DNA: TGTGCCACCAGCAGTGGGGTGACTGCGGCCACAGATACGCAGTATTTT.

This clonotype showed up many times. The genes are TRBV4-3 and TRBJ2-2, with D possibly matching TRBD2 (7 bases). The CDR3 covers 15 residues. Germline values: CDR1 LGHNA, CDR2 YSLEER. The germline V and J ends were trimmed by 4 bases and 6 bases, with 15 bases remaining between them. The DNA of the CDR3 is TGCGCCAGCAGCCCGGGTGGAGGGGGGGCCGGGGAGCTGTTTTTT. This sequence encodes CASSPGGGGAGELFF.

This clonotype came up many times. This chain uses TRBV7-6 with TRBJ2-3; 11 bases are shared with TRBD2. The V segment lost 2 bases and the J segment 6 bases; nucleotides outside the gene matches: 7. The CDR3 is 16 amino acids. CDR1 is SGHVS and CDR2 is FNYEAQ in the germline V gene. This CDR3 is CASSLQLAGAADTQYF. The CDR3 DNA reads as TGTGCCAGCAGCTTACAACTAGCGGGGGCGGCGGATACGCAGTATTTT.

This clonotype was seen many times. V usage is TRBV11-2 and J usage is TRBJ2-2; no firm D call. The CDR3 runs to 15 residues. V dropped 3 bases and J dropped 1 base, with 9 bases sitting between them. CDR1 SGHAT and CDR2 FQNNGV come from the germline V gene. In nucleotides, the CDR3 is TGTGCCAGCAGCTTCCGGCCAGAGAACACCGGGGAGCTGTTTTTT. Protein: CASSFRPENTGELFF.

This clonotype was counted at least ten times. J is TRBJ1-1 and V is TRBV6-1; tentative D call: TRBD1 (6 bases). Germline V gene lookup returns CDR1 MNHNS and CDR2 SASEGT. CDR3 length: 15 amino acids. Deletions cut 1 base from V and 8 bases from J, with 17 bases between. Here the CDR3 reads CASSEVGAAWSEAFF. The CDR3, as DNA: TGTGCCAGCAGTGAAGTGGGGGCCGCGTGGTCAGAAGCTTTCTTT.

At least ten counts were recorded for this clonotype. The chain couples TRBV7-9 to TRBJ1-2; D gene unclear. This CDR3 has 12 amino acids. The germline V gene encodes CDR1 SEHNR and CDR2 FQNEAQ (reference sequence). With 5 bases removed from V and 8 bases from J, the gap between germline ends came to 12 bases. Here the CDR3 reads CASSLITRGYTF. CDR3 DNA: TGTGCCAGCAGCCTTATTACCAGAGGCTACACCTTC.

This clonotype was observed many times. The genes are TRBV20-1 and TRBJ2-1; TRBD2 agrees at 10 bases. Germline V gives CDR1 DFQATT, CDR2 SNEGSKA (reference sequence). CDR3 length: 18 residues. Trimming at V came to 1 base and at J to 2 bases, leaving 11 bases not matched to a gene. CDR3 sequence (DNA): TGCAGTGCTAGAGTAACTAGCGGGATCTCTCCTACCTACAATGAGCAGTTCTTC. The encoded protein is CSARVTSGISPTYNEQFF.

This clonotype was counted ten times or more. This chain joins TRBV5-1 and TRBJ2-7; 7 nucleotides line up with TRBD1. Trimming at V came to 0 bases and at J to 3 bases, leaving 6 bases not matched to a gene. Germline assignment: CDR1 SGHRS and CDR2 YFSETQ. The CDR3 spans 15 residues. DNA for the CDR3: TGCGCCAGCAGCTTGGCCGGACAGGCGATCTACGAGCAGTACTTC. This gives the protein CASSLAGQAIYEQYF.

This clonotype was counted at least ten times. This chain connects TRBV6-6 to TRBJ2-2; TRBD2 aligns across 8 bases. CDR1 MNHNY and CDR2 SVGAGI come from the germline V gene (reference sequence). The junction had 17 bases not matched to a gene; V was cut back by 7 bases and J by 1 base. CDR3 length: 19 amino acids. DNA of the CDR3: TGTGCCAGCACCCCAAGGTTATGGAGCGGGAGAGTGAACACCGGGGAGCTGTTTTTT. The encoded protein is CASTPRLWSGRVNTGELFF.

This CDR3 reads CASSLAGRDLEAFF. DNA for the CDR3: TGCGCCAGCAGCTTGGCCGGGCGGGACCTTGAAGCTTTCTTT. The chain carries TRBV5-1 and TRBJ1-1; D may be TRBD1 (5 bases). The CDR3 loop spans 14 amino acids. Germline-derived CDR1 and CDR2 are SGHRS and YFSETQ. With 0 bases removed from V and 7 bases from J, the gap between germline ends came to 13 bases.

This clonotype was counted many times. The chain employs TRBV18 and TRBJ1-5; D ambiguous. CDR1 KGHSH and CDR2 LQKENI come from the germline V gene. The CDR3 covers 15 residues. Trimming cost V 0 bases and J 11 bases, with 17 bases left between them. Written as DNA, the CDR3 is TGTGCCAGCTCACCACCTGGGCCGGTTAACACGACCCAGCATTTT. It codes for CASSPPGPVNTTQHF.

This clonotype was seen ten or more times. The chain links TRBV5-5 to TRBJ2-3; TRBD2 is a possible D gene (6 bases). CDR3 length: 16 amino acids. The V end lost 0 bases, the J end lost 2 bases, and 13 bases lay between the germline ends. Germline V CDR1 and CDR2: SGHKS, YYEKEE (reference sequence). The CDR3 sequence is CASSLVIRRATDTQYF. Written as DNA, the CDR3 is TGTGCCAGCAGCTTGGTAATCCGGAGGGCCACAGATACGCAGTATTTT.

The V and J genes are TRBV7-2 and TRBJ1-2; 8 positions match TRBD1. Germline values: CDR1 SGHTA, CDR2 FQGNSA. CDR3 length: 14 amino acids. The J segment lost 3 bases and the V segment lost 5 bases, leaving 5 bases of the junction unmatched. CDR3 region: CASSQDRGDYGYTF. CDR3 DNA sequence: TGTGCCAGCAGCCAAGACAGGGGCGACTATGGCTACACCTTC.